This T cell receptor beta chain appears in the sequencing data of a study of Ad26.COV2.S vaccination and SARS-CoV-2 variants. About the research overall: Among those in the COV1001 Ad26.COV2.S trial arm was the donor. Recipients of Ad26.COV2.S got it intramuscularly, once or twice 56 days apart. General study findings and limits: There was reportedly substantial breadth in spike-specific CD8+ and CD4+ T cell responses after vaccination. Breadth and depth estimates from TCRs may understate total T cell responses.

Germline loops: CDR1 SGHAT, CDR2 FQNNGV. The CDR3 contains 16 residues. Losses at the gene ends were 1 base for V and 4 bases for J; bases not matched to a gene: 6. A word on this clone: Its antigen remains unidentified.

Treatment in this sample: some 20 received Ad26.COV2.S at low or high dose, single or two shots; roughly five received placebo; per-sample allocation not given. Day 63 following the first vaccine or placebo injection was when the samples were taken. Profiled with immunoSEQ multiplex PCR; TCRdb holds only in-frame clones, not every one. The sample has roughly 250,000 clones; approximately 90% are singletons. The receptor was isolated from a person between 18 and 60 years old who received the Ad26.COV2.S COVID-19 vaccine or a placebo. Sequences were derived from peripheral blood, sampled in a trial of Ad26.COV2.S vaccine versus placebo. V usage is TRBV11-2 and J usage is TRBJ2-5; TRBD2 matches 10 bases. The CDR3 reads CASSLASGGARETQYF. For the CDR3, the DNA is TGTGCCAGCAGCTTAGCAAGCGGGGGGGCCAGAGAGACCCAGTACTTC.